The 13 T cell receptor beta chains presented below share a single source sample, sequenced in a study of blood T cells in healthy people across ages. Through a sample-barcoded 5' primer and a J-beta primer mix, a second PCR was run for about 6 to 11 cycles. From the 5' RACE reads, TCRdb called clonotypes with MiXCR, one entry per CDR3 protein. The table includes some 700,000 distinct CDR3 sequences, roughly 43% detected once. The sample comprised blood. The receptors derive from a woman in her sixties or seventies in good health.

The chain combines TRBV5-5 with TRBJ2-3; TRBD2 matches 8 bases. Germline CDR1 reads SGHKS; CDR2 reads YYEKEE (reference sequence). CDR3 length: 17 amino acids. The J segment lost 3 bases and the V segment lost 0 bases, leaving 9 bases of the junction unmatched. CDR3 residues: CASSLADLSGGTDTQYF. The CDR3 DNA reads as TGTGCCAGCAGCTTGGCAGATTTGAGCGGGGGAACAGATACGCAGTATTTT. Variable domain in full (rest from reference TRBV5-5 and TRBJ2-3): DAGVTQSPTHLIKTRGQQVTLRCSPISGHKSVSWYQQVLGQGPQFIFQYYEKEERGRGNFPDRFSARQFPNYSSELNVNALLLGDSALYLCASSLADLSGGTDTQYFGPGTRLTVL.

The chain carries TRBV20-1 and TRBJ2-7, with TRBD2 identical over 7 bases. Germline lookup yields CDR1 DFQATT and CDR2 SNEGSKA (reference sequence). Unmatched junction bases numbered 9, after V lost 0 bases and J lost 1 base. The CDR3 runs to 16 residues. The chain's CDR3 is CSARDLGRERSYEQYF. In DNA, the CDR3 is TGCAGTGCTAGAGATCTCGGGCGGGAGAGGTCCTACGAGCAGTACTTC.

This chain links TRBV7-8 with TRBJ2-7; D call uncertain. The CDR3 loop spans 16 amino acids. Trimming left V 0 bases short and J 0 bases short, with 12 bases between. CDR1 SGHVS and CDR2 FQNEAQ come from the germline V gene. CDR3 in DNA: TGTGCCAGCAGCTTAGCAGTGGGCCGAAGCTCCTACGAGCAGTACTTC. Translating it yields CASSLAVGRSSYEQYF.

Concerning this clonotype: A read error may be the cause here, since a much bigger clone is one base away. The chain couples TRBV5-1 to TRBJ2-5, with 10 bases aligning to TRBD1. Germline-derived CDR1 and CDR2 are SGHRS and YFSETQ. This CDR3 region has 15 residues. Losses at the gene ends were 4 bases for V and 12 bases for J; bases not matched to a gene: 15. As DNA, the CDR3 is TGCGCCAGCAGCCCGGGACAGGGGCCTGCCTACGAGAAGTACTTC. Translating it yields CASSPGQGPAYEKYF.

In this sample, this clonotype turned up many times. J is TRBJ1-2 and V is TRBV29-1; 8 bases match TRBD1. J lost 4 bases, V lost 6 bases, and 4 bases had no gene match. The CDR3 has 12 amino acids. The germline CDR1 and CDR2 sequences are SQVTM and ANQGSEA. The CDR3 loop is CSVDREGYGYTF. The CDR3 DNA reads as TGCAGCGTGGACAGGGAGGGCTATGGCTACACCTTC.

This clonotype was counted between two and nine times. This chain joins TRBV10-3 and TRBJ2-7, with no clear D. The V and J ends lost 4 bases and 7 bases respectively, with 11 bases between them. The CDR3 runs to 12 residues. Germline CDR1 reads ENHRY; CDR2 reads SYGVKD. CDR3 sequence reads: CAISAGDHEQYF. CDR3 in DNA: TGTGCCATCAGTGCTGGAGATCATGAGCAGTACTTC.

This clonotype has a handful of counts. The chain uses TRBV14 and TRBJ1-4; TRBD1 is a possible D gene (5 bases). The V gene's germline CDR1 is SGHDN and CDR2 FVKESK. The germline V and J ends were trimmed by 1 base and 4 bases, with 10 bases remaining between them. The CDR3 is 15 amino acids. The CDR3 DNA sequence: TGTGCCAGCAGCCAAGGATTACAGGTTAATGAAAAACTGTTTTTT. Its protein is CASSQGLQVNEKLFF.

The rearrangement joins TRBV5-1 to TRBJ2-5; 10 positions match TRBD2. Germline assignment: CDR1 SGHRS and CDR2 YFSETQ. CDR3 length: 14 residues. J gave up 11 bases and V 5 bases, and 12 bases lay outside the gene matches. The CDR3 nucleotides are TGCGCCAGCAGTAAAGGGACTAGCGACAATGAGCAGTACTTC. Amino acid sequence: CASSKGTSDNEQYF. Full variable domain (rest looked up from reference TRBV5-1 and TRBJ2-5): KAGVTQTPRYLIKTRGQQVTLSCSPISGHRSVSWYQQTPGQGLQFLFEYFSETQRNKGNFPGRFSGRQFSNSRSEMNVSTLELGDSALYLCASSKGTSDNEQYFGPGTRLLVL.

A few counts support this clonotype. The chain links TRBV4-1 to TRBJ2-5; D might be TRBD1 (5 bases). The CDR3 length is 14 residues. Per germline, CDR1 MGHRA and CDR2 YSYEKL. V was cut by 8 bases and J by 11 bases, with 24 bases left in between. The DNA of the CDR3 is TGCGCCAGCTCCTTAGACAGTACGAAACGAGTGCAGTACTTC. Its translation: CASSLDSTKRVQYF.

The rearrangement uses TRBV7-9 and TRBJ2-7, with D possibly being TRBD1 (5 bases). Trimming shortened V by 8 bases and J by 0 bases, and 14 bases separated the two germline ends. The CDR3 runs to 14 residues. CDR1 is SEHNR, CDR2 FQNEAQ, per germline (reference sequence). CDR3 bases: TGTGCCAGCGGATACCAGGGTAGCTCCTACGAGCAGTACTTC. Its translation is CASGYQGSSYEQYF.

This clonotype was counted at least ten times. This chain links TRBV7-9 with TRBJ2-1; possibly TRBD1 or TRBD2 for D (5 bases each). Trimming removed 6 bases from V and 7 bases from J, with 10 bases in between. The CDR3 runs 12 residues. The germline V gene has CDR1 SEHNR and CDR2 FQNEAQ (reference sequence). The CDR3 sequence: CASSHWGNEQFF. CDR3 nucleotide sequence: TGTGCCAGCAGTCATTGGGGGAATGAGCAGTTCTTC.

Regarding this clonotype: One end of the junction fails to match germline, which may point to a read error. The chain carries TRBV14 and TRBJ2-7; tentative D call: TRBD1 (6 bases). This CDR3 spans 13 amino acids. Germline values: CDR1 SGHDN, CDR2 FVKESK. CDR3 sequence reads: CASSQEGAGERYF. CDR3 DNA sequence: TGTGCCAGCAGCCAAGAGGGGGCCGGCGAGCGGTACTTC.

This clonotype was found once. The chain carries TRBV20-1 and TRBJ2-2; 8 positions agree with TRBD2. The germline gives CDR1 DFQATT, CDR2 SNEGSKA (reference sequence). V lost 3 bases and J lost 3; bases outside the gene matches: 9. The CDR3 runs to 16 residues. Here the CDR3 reads CSASPAVRGDTGELFF. The CDR3 nucleotides are TGCAGTGCTAGCCCCGCTGTGCGGGGGGACACCGGGGAGCTGTTTTTT.